The TCR beta chain under discussion was sequenced for a study of Ad26.COV2.S vaccination and SARS-CoV-2 variants. Study at large: Vaccine-arm donor from the placebo-controlled COV1001 Ad26.COV2.S trial. Doses of Ad26.COV2.S were injected into muscle once or twice, 56 days apart.

The CDR3 consists of 13 residues. After removal of 5 bases from V and 6 bases from J, the junction contained 6 bases not matched to a gene. Germline V gene sequence: CDR1 SGHRS, CDR2 YFSETQ. About this clone: What it binds is not known.

Overall study results and limits: Measurements of TCR breadth and depth may have given underestimates of the total T cell responses. Reported findings describe substantial breadth in spike-specific CD8+ and CD4+ T cell responses following vaccination.

The sample's treatment: around 19 received Ad26.COV2.S at low or high dose, single or two shots; 5 received placebo; per-sample allocation not given. After the first vaccine or placebo injection, samples were drawn on day 63. Sequenced by immunoSEQ multiplex PCR; TCRdb stores in-frame clones only, minus some. The table includes under 400,000 clones, over 75% detected once. This clonotype was sampled from a person aged 18-60 years who received the Ad26.COV2.S COVID-19 vaccine or a placebo. The chain links TRBV5-1 to TRBJ1-1; 8 bases match TRBD1. The specimen comprised peripheral blood, sampled in a trial of Ad26.COV2.S vaccine versus placebo. CDR3 DNA: TGCGCCAGCAGGGCAGGGGGCTCCCCTGAAGCTTTCTTT. Translation gives CASRAGGSPEAFF.